Here is one TCR beta chain with its context. Repertoires were generated with immunoSEQ multiplex PCR, while TCRdb's copy carries only in-frame clones and drops some. The profile shows under 140,000 clones, roughly 91% of them singletons. The source of the sample is a study of blood T cell repertoires in COVID-19. Germline lookup yields CDR1 GTSNPN and CDR2 SVGIG (reference sequence). The CDR3 length is 15 residues. With V trimmed by 0 bases and J by 5 bases, 8 bases remained unmatched. The chain joins TRBV30 to TRBJ2-7; 9 bases agree with TRBD1. The clonotype comes from a woman aged 45-65 years with acute or convalescent COVID-19. Specimen: peripheral blood. CDR3 DNA sequence: TGTGCCTGGAGTGTAGGGACAGGGTATTCGGACGAGCAGTACTTC. Translation: CAWSVGTGYSDEQYF.